This entry describes one T cell receptor (beta chain). Its cognate antigen is unknown. The data derive from a study of beta chain features in type 1 diabetes. As every portion of the isolated RNA was reverse transcribed, the sequencing read expressed TCRB transcripts. Mean read depth for naive, central memory and regulatory T cell samples was about 3.4 million reads. This table comes from immunoSEQ multiplex PCR, and its TCRdb copy is limited to in-frame clones, with some not included. The sample includes roughly 700,000 clones, roughly 13% of them seen just once. General study points: Moderately but significantly shorter TCRB CDR3s were found in Type 1 diabetes patients in all four CD4+ subsets. TCRB repertoires of naive, central memory and Treg cells appeared more similar among patients than among healthy donors. Shorter templates may be favored by PCR, equally so in patients and controls.

CD45RO/CCR7/CD25/CD127/CD95/CD27 separated CD4+ naive, central memory, regulatory and stem cell-like memory cells by sorting. Input material: naive CD4+ T cells from blood. This TCR was sampled from a man aged 18-30 years with type 1 diabetes.

The CDR3 is CASSRYSNQPQHF. As DNA, the CDR3 is TGTGCCAGCAGCCGCTATAGCAATCAGCCCCAGCATTTT. The chain has TRBV27 and TRBJ1-5; D not resolved. The V end was cut by 6 bases, the J end by 0 bases, with 6 bases between. Germline CDR1 MNHEY, CDR2 SMNVEV (reference sequence). The CDR3 runs to 13 residues.